This T cell receptor beta chain is from a study of T cells in tuberculosis. Study background: T cells were selected with CD1B tetramers loaded with glucose monomycolate.

Study-wide results and caveats: Selection depended on which cryopreserved specimens were available. GMM-specific TCRs were nearer to active tuberculosis alpha repertoires, suggesting expansion. Active tuberculosis patients had shorter CDR3-alpha; the beta difference was nonsignificant.

This CDR3 comprises 15 residues. Trimming removed 6 bases from V and 3 bases from J, with 17 bases in between. Germline CDR1 SNHLY, CDR2 FYNNEI. Data came from immunoSEQ multiplex PCR; TCRdb stores just in-frame clones and leaves some out. The repertoire holds roughly 34,000 clones, with around 88% as singletons. Note on this clone: Its antigen is currently unknown.

Time point indicated: new active TB diagnosis, blood taken before or within 7 days of starting treatment. The receptor's source is an adult with tuberculosis. The genes are TRBV2 and TRBJ2-5, with D maybe TRBD2 (6 bases). The starting material was PBMCs, obtained at tuberculosis diagnosis. The DNA for the CDR3 is TGTGCCAGCAGCTCTACTAGCTATCGAGAAGAGACCCAGTACTTC. Its translation: CASSSTSYREETQYF.